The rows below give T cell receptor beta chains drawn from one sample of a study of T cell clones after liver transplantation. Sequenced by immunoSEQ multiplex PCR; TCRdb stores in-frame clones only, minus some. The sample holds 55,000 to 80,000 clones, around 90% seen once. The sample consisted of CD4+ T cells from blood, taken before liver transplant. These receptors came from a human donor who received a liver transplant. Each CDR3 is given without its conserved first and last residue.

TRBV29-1 SVEVAGGADTQY
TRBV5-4 ASSLGGLPNTDTQY
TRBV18 ASSPHKGREAF
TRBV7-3 ASSPTGVRTPGPTDTQY
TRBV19 ASSTFGQGGRETQY
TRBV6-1 ASSEFMGLDEQF
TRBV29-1 SVEVEFANTGELF
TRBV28 ASSSGGTGTYEQY
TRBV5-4 ASSPNSGRKSYNEQF
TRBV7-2 ASSLAIQGREQY
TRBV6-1 ASSGQGTAPYEQY
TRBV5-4 ASSLAGQGSETQY
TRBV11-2 ASSLGQGVTGELF
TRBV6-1 ASSEPYNEQF
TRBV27 ATLSDRLAGELF
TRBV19 ASRWGEGYGYT
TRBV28 ASSSGTSNYEQY
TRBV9 ASSVEGARGNTIY
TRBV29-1 SGGGHNTEAF
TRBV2 ASSEGQGFEQY
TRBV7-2 ASSLTPVPKWV
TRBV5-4 ASSPRPSEEQY
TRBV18 ASSPTGQGYTEAF
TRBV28 ASSLEEGLAGGPRETQY
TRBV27 ASSRGHEQF
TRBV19 ASSTGGGHEQF
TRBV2 ASSEDGIADTQY
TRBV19 ASTAPGGTGVGYT